A single sample is the source of the 18 T cell receptor beta chains below, sequenced in a study of CD4 T cells in relation to SARS-CoV-2 and coronaviruses. TCRdb's copy holds only in-frame clones and misses some; the assay was immunoSEQ multiplex PCR. The sample yields some 19,000 clones, 77% seen once. Unexposed donor CD4+ T cells date from about 2011-2019, before the COVID-19 pandemic. The cells were cultured for around ten days before CD4+ T cells were isolated. No antigens are known for them. The sample consisted of CD4+ T cells from PBMCs, cultured in vitro. Source of these receptors: a human donor in good health.

This chain links TRBV3-1 (or the pseudogene TRBV3-2) with TRBJ1-1; D is uncertain. This CDR3 comprises 14 residues. The V gene lost 0 bases and the J gene lost 0 bases, with 5 bases spanning the gap. Germline CDR1 is LGHDT and CDR2 is YNNKEL (reference sequence). This CDR3 is CASSQDYLNTEAFF. The CDR3 DNA is TGTGCCAGCAGCCAAGACTACTTGAACACTGAAGCTTTCTTT.

The rearrangement links TRBV6-2 or TRBV6-3 to TRBJ2-5; 9 bases are shared with TRBD2. Losses at the gene ends were 2 bases for V and 5 bases for J; bases not matched to a gene: 12. The CDR3 extends over 17 amino acids. CDR1 and CDR2 (germline): MNHEY, SVGEGT. Here the CDR3 DNA reads TGTGCCAGCAGTTACGTAGCGGGAGTAATTGGGACGGAGACCCAGTACTTC. Protein: CASSYVAGVIGTETQYF.

The chain has TRBV6-5 and TRBJ2-7, with 10 bases aligning to TRBD1. Germline-derived CDR1 and CDR2 are MNHEY and SVGAGI. CDR3 length equals 15 residues. J gave up 4 bases and V 5 bases, and 8 bases lay outside the gene matches. The CDR3 loop reads CASSPRQGAEYEQYF. The CDR3 coding sequence is TGTGCCAGCAGTCCGCGACAGGGGGCCGAATACGAGCAGTACTTC.

This chain connects TRBV10-2 to TRBJ1-3; no reliable D call. The germline gives CDR1 WSHSY, CDR2 SAAADI. Trimming pared 4 bases from V and 1 base from J, leaving 5 bases between. The CDR3 consists of 13 residues. DNA of the CDR3: TGCGCCAGCAGTGCTGTATCTGGAAACACCATATATTTT. Residues: CASSAVSGNTIYF.

This clone came up a few times. This sequence joins TRBV11-2 and TRBJ2-2, with D tentatively TRBD2 (5 bases). The germline V and J ends were trimmed by 2 bases and 2 bases, with 6 bases remaining between them. The germline gives CDR1 SGHAT, CDR2 FQNNGV. This CDR3 has 14 residues. In DNA, the CDR3 is TGTGCCAGCAGCTTACGGACTAACACCGGGGAGCTGTTTTTT. Translation gives CASSLRTNTGELFF.

This CDR3 reads CASSYGSTGELFF. DNA for the CDR3: TGTGCCAGCAGTTACGGTAGTACCGGGGAGCTGTTTTTT. The rearrangement uses TRBV6-5 and TRBJ2-2; D ambiguous. Trimming removed 2 bases from V and 5 bases from J, with 6 bases in between. The CDR3 is 13 residues long. Germline CDR1 MNHEY, CDR2 SVGAGI.

The gene calls are TRBV19 and TRBJ2-3; the match to TRBD1 covers 7 bases. V shed 4 bases, J shed 4 bases, and the junction held 11 bases outside the gene matches. The CDR3 spans 16 residues. Germline loops: CDR1 LNHDA, CDR2 SQIVND (reference sequence). The CDR3 region is CASSTATGQGSDTQYF. The CDR3, as DNA: TGTGCCAGTAGTACCGCGACAGGGCAAGGATCAGATACGCAGTATTTT. Based on the CDR3 plus reference TRBV19 and TRBJ2-3, the full variable domain is DGGITQSPKYLFRKEGQNVTLSCEQNLNHDAMYWYRQDPGQGLRLIYYSQIVNDFQKGDIAEGYSVSREKKESFPLTVTSAQKNPTAFYLCASSTATGQGSDTQYFGPGTRLTVL.

The rearrangement uses TRBV9 and TRBJ1-3; a possible D gene is TRBD1 (6 bases). Germline CDR1 reads SGDLS; CDR2 reads YYNGEE. Between the trimmed V and J ends, which lost 0 bases and 4 bases, there was a span of 14 bases. CDR3 size: 16 residues. CDR3 nucleotide sequence: TGTGCCAGCAGCGTAGCTACGGGGGCAGTAGGAAACACCATATATTTT. This encodes CASSVATGAVGNTIYF.

The CDR3 region is CASSLASGANTQYF. The CDR3 coding sequence is TGTGCCAGCAGCTTAGCTAGCGGTGCCAATACGCAGTATTTT. This rearrangement joins TRBV11-2 to TRBJ2-3, with TRBD2 identical over 7 bases. CDR1 and CDR2 (germline): SGHAT, FQNNGV. J gave up 7 bases and V 1 base, and 5 bases lay outside the gene matches. This CDR3 has 14 amino acids.

This chain uses TRBV9 with TRBJ2-2; 9 positions agree with TRBD2. CDR3 length: 16 amino acids. Germline values: CDR1 SGDLS, CDR2 YYNGEE. V was clipped by 0 bases and J by 6 bases; unmatched bases: 6. CDR3 sequence reads: CASSVGSLAGPGELFF. CDR3 in DNA: TGTGCCAGCAGCGTAGGGTCTCTAGCGGGGCCCGGGGAGCTGTTTTTT.

The sample holds one count of this clone. The V call is TRBV27, the J call TRBJ1-5, with 7 bases fitting TRBD1. V trimming: 1 base; J trimming: 11 bases; junction bases outside the gene matches: 20. In germline, CDR1 is MNHEY, CDR2 SMNVEV (reference sequence). The CDR3 contains 18 residues. In nucleotides, the CDR3 is TGTGCCAGCAGTTTATTGGGTGTGGGCCGGGACAGAGGTTCGGCCCAGCATTTT. Its translation: CASSLLGVGRDRGSAQHF.

The chain joins TRBV9 to TRBJ1-2; TRBD1 agrees at 10 bases. Germline lookup yields CDR1 SGDLS and CDR2 YYNGEE. The V and J ends lost 4 bases and 7 bases, in that order; junction bases with no gene match: 1. This CDR3 is built from 12 residues. CDR3 amino acids: CASSRTGGGYTF. The CDR3 DNA reads TGTGCCAGCAGCCGGACAGGGGGTGGCTACACCTTC.

The chain recombines TRBV4-1 with TRBJ2-3; the D is unclear. The CDR3 loop spans 13 amino acids. The germline V gene has CDR1 MGHRA and CDR2 YSYEKL. The V and J ends lost 4 bases and 6 bases respectively, with 11 bases between them. The CDR3 DNA is TGCGCCAGCAGCCCCCAGGCGCAGGATACGCAGTATTTT. Encoded protein: CASSPQAQDTQYF.

This chain links TRBV11-3 with TRBJ2-1, with D perhaps being TRBD1 or TRBD2 (7 bases each). V was clipped by 9 bases and J by 6 bases, with 24 bases between them. This CDR3 contains 16 residues. Germline values: CDR1 SGHNT, CDR2 YENEEA. The DNA for the CDR3 is TGTGCCAGAGGCTTGGGGGGGGGCAGGGGGTTCAATGAGCAGTTCTTC. It specifies CARGLGGGRGFNEQFF.

This clone was recorded only once. The rearrangement joins TRBV19 to TRBJ2-1, with 10 positions matching TRBD2. CDR1 is LNHDA and CDR2 is SQIVND in the germline V gene (reference sequence). Losses at the gene ends were 0 bases for V and 7 bases for J; bases not matched to a gene: 3. The CDR3 sequence is 15 residues long. The CDR3 DNA sequence: TGTGCCAGTAGTATAGAAAGAGCGGGAGGGAATGAGCAGTTCTTC. This sequence encodes CASSIERAGGNEQFF.

This sequence joins TRBV2 and TRBJ2-4; D is perhaps TRBD1 (5 bases). This CDR3 has 13 amino acids. V lost 4 bases to trimming and J lost 8 bases, with 12 bases between them. In germline, CDR1 is SNHLY, CDR2 FYNNEI. In nucleotides, the CDR3 is TGTGCCAGCAGTGCTGAAACCAGGGACATTCAGTACTTC. As protein: CASSAETRDIQYF.

The V and J genes are TRBV27 and TRBJ1-5; 8 bases line up with TRBD1. The germline V gene has CDR1 MNHEY and CDR2 SMNVEV (reference sequence). The CDR3 runs to 15 residues. J lost 9 bases, V lost 2 bases, and 9 bases had no gene match. CDR3 sequence: CASSLPDRGPRPQHF. The CDR3 DNA sequence: TGTGCCAGCAGTTTACCAGACAGGGGACCACGGCCCCAGCATTTT.

This rearrangement joins TRBV6-5 to TRBJ1-2; maybe TRBD1 (6 bases). Trimming removed 7 bases from V and 6 bases from J, with 18 bases in between. Germline V gene data show CDR1 as MNHEY and CDR2 as SVGAGI. The CDR3 is made up of 14 amino acids. The CDR3 is CASTSDGGGNGYTF. The CDR3 bases are TGTGCCAGCACCTCAGACGGGGGCGGGAATGGCTACACCTTC.